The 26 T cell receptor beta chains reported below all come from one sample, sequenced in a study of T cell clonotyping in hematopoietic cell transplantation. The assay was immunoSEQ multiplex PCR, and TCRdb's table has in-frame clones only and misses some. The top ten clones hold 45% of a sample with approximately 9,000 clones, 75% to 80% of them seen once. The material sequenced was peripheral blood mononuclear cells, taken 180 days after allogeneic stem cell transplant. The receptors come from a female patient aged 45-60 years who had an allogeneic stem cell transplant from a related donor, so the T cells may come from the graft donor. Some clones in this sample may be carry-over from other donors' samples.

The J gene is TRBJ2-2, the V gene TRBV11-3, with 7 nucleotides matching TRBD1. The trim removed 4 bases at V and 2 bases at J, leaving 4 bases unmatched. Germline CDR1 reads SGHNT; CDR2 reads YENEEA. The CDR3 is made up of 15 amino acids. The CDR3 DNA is TGTGCCAGCAGCTCGGACAGGAAAAACACCGGGGAGCTGTTTTTT. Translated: CASSSDRKNTGELFF. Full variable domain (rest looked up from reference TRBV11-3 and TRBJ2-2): EAGVVQSPRYKIIEKKQPVAFWCNPISGHNTLYWYLQNLGQGPELLIRYENEEAVDDSQLPKDRFSAERLKGVDSTLKIQPAELGDSAVYLCASSSDRKNTGELFFGEGSRLTVL.

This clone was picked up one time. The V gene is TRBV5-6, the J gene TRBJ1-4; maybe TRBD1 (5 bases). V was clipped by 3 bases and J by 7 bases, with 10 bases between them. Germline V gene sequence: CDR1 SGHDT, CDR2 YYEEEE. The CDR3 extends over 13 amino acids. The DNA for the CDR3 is TGTGCCAGCAGCTGGGGGACTGGTGAAAAACTGTTTTTT. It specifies CASSWGTGEKLFF.

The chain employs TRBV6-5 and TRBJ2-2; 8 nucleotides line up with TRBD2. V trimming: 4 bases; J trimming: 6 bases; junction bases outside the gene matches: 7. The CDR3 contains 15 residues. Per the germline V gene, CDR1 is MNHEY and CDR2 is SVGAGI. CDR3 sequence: CASSFGGALAGELFF. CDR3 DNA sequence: TGTGCCAGCAGTTTCGGGGGGGCCTTAGCCGGGGAGCTGTTTTTT.

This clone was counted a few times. The CDR3 loop is CASSVSTGGYEQYF. The CDR3 DNA follows: TGTGCCAGCAGCGTATCGACAGGGGGCTACGAGCAGTACTTC. This chain links TRBV7-2 with TRBJ2-7; the match to TRBD1 covers 9 bases. CDR3 length: 14 residues. V lost 5 bases to trimming and J lost 3 bases; unmatched junction nucleotides: 5. The germline V gene encodes CDR1 SGHTA and CDR2 FQGNSA.

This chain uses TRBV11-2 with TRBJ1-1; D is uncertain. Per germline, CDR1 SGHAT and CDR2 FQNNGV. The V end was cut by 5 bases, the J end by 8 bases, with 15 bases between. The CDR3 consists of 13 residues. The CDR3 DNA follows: TGTGCCAGCAGCAAAGGGAATTTGGGAGAAGCTTTCTTT. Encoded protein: CASSKGNLGEAFF.

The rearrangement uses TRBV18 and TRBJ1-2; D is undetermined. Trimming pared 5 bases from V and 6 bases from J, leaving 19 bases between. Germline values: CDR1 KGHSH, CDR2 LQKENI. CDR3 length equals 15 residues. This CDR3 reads CASSARVPLDHGYTF. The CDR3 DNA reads TGTGCCAGCTCAGCCCGGGTCCCCCTGGACCATGGCTACACCTTC.

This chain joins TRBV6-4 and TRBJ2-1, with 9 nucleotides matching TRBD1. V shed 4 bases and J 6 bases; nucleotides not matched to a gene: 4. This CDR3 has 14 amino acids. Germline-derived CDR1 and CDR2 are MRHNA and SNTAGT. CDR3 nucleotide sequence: TGTGCCAGCAGTGGGACAGGGGATATCAATGAGCAGTTCTTC. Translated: CASSGTGDINEQFF.

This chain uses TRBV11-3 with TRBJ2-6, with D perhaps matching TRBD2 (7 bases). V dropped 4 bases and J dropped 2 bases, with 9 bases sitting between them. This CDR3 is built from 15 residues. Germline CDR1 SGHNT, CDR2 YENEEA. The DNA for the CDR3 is TGTGCCAGCAGCTGGGGGGGCACTGGGGCCAACGTCCTGACTTTC. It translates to CASSWGGTGANVLTF.

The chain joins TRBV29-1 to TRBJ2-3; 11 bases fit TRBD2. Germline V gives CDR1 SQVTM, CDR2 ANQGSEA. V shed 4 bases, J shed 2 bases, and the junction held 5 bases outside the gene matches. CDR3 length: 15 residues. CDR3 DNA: TGCAGCGTTGCCCTAGCGGGGGGCTACACAGATACGCAGTATTTT. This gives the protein CSVALAGGYTDTQYF.

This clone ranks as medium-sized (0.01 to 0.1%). CDR3 protein: CASSYGVSTEAFF. CDR3 DNA sequence: TGTGCCAGCAGCTACGGAGTGTCGACTGAAGCTTTCTTT. The chain uses TRBV5-5 and TRBJ1-1, with D uncertain. This CDR3 is 13 amino acids long. The V end was cut by 3 bases, the J end by 5 bases, with 11 bases between. Looked up from germline, CDR1 is SGHKS and CDR2 is YYEKEE (reference sequence).

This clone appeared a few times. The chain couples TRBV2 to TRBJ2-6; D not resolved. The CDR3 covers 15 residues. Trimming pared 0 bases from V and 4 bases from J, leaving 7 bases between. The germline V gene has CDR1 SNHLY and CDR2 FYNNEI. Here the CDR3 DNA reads TGTGCCAGCAGTGAAGCGCTTCCCGGGGCCAACGTCCTGACTTTC. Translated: CASSEALPGANVLTF. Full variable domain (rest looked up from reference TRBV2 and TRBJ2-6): EPEVTQTPSHQVTQMGQEVILRCVPISNHLYFYWYRQILGQKVEFLVSFYNNEISEKSEIFDDQFSVERPDGSNFTLKIRSTKLEDSAMYFCASSEALPGANVLTFGAGSRLTVL.

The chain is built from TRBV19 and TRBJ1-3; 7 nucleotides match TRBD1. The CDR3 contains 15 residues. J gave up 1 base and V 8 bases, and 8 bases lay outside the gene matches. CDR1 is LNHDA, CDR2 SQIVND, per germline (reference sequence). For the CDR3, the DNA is TGTGCCAGTGCCTGGGAGGGGGCATCTGGAAACACCATATATTTT. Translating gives CASAWEGASGNTIYF.

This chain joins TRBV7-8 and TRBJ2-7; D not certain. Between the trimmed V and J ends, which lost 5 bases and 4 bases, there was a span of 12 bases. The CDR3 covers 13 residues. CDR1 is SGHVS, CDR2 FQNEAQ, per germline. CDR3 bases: TGTGCCAGCAGCCAACAAGTCCGGTACGAGCAGTACTTC. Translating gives CASSQQVRYEQYF.

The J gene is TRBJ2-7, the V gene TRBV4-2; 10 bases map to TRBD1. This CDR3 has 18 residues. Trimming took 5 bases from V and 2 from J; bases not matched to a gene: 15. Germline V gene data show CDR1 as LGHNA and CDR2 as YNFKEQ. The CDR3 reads CASSSRGQGRAWPYEQYF. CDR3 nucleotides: TGTGCCAGCAGCTCAAGGGGACAGGGGAGAGCTTGGCCCTACGAGCAGTACTTC.

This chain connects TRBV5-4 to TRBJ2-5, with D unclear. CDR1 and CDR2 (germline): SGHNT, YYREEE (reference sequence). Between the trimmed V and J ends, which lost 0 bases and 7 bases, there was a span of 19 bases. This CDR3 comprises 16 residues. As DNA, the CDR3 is TGTGCCAGCAGCTTGGTTCTCGGACCTCCTTCTGGGACCCAGTACTTC. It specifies CASSLVLGPPSGTQYF.

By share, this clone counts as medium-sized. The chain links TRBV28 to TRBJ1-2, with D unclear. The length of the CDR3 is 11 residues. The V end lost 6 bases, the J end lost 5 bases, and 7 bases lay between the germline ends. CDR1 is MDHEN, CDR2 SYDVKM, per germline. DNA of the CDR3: TGTGCCAGCAGGGGGAATTATGGCTACACCTTC. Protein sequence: CASRGNYGYTF.

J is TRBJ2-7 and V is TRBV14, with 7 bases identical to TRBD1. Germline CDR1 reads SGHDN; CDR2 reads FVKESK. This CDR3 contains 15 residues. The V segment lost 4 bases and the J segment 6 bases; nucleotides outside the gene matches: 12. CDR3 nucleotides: TGTGCCAGCAGCCCTCGGGACAGCGGCGCCTTCGAGCAGTACTTC. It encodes CASSPRDSGAFEQYF.

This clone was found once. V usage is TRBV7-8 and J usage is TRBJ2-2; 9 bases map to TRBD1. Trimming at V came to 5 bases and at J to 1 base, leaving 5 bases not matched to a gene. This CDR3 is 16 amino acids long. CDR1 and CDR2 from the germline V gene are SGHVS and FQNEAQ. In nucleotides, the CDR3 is TGTGCCAGCAGCCCCTGGGACAGGGTGAACACCGGGGAGCTGTTTTTT. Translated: CASSPWDRVNTGELFF. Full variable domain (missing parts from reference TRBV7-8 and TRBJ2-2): GAGVSQSPRYKVAKRGQDVALRCDPISGHVSLFWYQQALGQGPEFLTYFQNEAQLDKSGLPSDRFFAERPEGSVSTLKIQRTQQEDSAVYLCASSPWDRVNTGELFFGEGSRLTVL.

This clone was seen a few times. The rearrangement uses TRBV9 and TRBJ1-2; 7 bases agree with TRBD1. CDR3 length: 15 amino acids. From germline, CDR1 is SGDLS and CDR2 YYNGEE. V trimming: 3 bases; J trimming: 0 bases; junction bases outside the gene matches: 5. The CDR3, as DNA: TGTGCCAGCAGCGGGGACAGAGTTCCTAACTATGGCTACACCTTC. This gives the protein CASSGDRVPNYGYTF.

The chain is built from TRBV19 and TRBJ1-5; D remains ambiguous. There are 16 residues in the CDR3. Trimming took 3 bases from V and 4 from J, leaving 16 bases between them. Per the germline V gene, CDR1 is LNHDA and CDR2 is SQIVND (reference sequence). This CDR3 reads CASSIMVGRWNQPQHF. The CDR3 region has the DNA TGTGCCAGTAGTATTATGGTCGGCAGGTGGAATCAGCCCCAGCATTTT.

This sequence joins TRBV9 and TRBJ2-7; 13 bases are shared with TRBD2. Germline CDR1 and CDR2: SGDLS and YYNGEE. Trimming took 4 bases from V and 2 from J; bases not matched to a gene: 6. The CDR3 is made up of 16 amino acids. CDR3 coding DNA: TGTGCCAGCAGCCGCGGACTAGCGGGGGCCCCCTACGAGCAGTACTTC. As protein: CASSRGLAGAPYEQYF.

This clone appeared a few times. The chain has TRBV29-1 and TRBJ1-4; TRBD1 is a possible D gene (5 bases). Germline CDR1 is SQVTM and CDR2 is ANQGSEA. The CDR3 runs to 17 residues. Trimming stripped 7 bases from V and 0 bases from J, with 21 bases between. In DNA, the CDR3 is TGCAGCGCAACGCGGGGGGGTGGTACTGCAACTAATGAAAAACTGTTTTTT. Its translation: CSATRGGGTATNEKLFF.

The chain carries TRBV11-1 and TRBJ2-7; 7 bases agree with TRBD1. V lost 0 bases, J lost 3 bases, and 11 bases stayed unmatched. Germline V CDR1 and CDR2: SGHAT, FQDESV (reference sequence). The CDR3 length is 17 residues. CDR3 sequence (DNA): TGTGCCAGCAGCTTAGCTCCCCCTGGACAGGCAATCTACGAGCAGTACTTC. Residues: CASSLAPPGQAIYEQYF. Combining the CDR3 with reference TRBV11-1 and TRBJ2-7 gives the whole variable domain EAEVAQSPRYKITEKSQAVAFWCDPISGHATLYWYRQILGQGPELLVQFQDESVVDDSQLPKDRFSAERLKGVDSTLKIQPAELGDSAMYLCASSLAPPGQAIYEQYFGPGTRLTVT.

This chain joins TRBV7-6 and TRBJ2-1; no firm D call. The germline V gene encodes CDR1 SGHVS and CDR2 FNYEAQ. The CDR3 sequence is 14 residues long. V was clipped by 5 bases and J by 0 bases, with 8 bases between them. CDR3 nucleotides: TGTGCCAGCAGCCTACAATACTCCTACAATGAGCAGTTCTTC. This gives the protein CASSLQYSYNEQFF.

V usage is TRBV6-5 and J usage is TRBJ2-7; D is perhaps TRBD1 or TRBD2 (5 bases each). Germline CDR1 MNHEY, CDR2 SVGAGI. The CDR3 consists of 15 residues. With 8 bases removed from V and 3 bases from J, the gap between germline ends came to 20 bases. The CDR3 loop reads CASSIGSQGVYEQYF. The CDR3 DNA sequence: TGTGCCAGCTCCATCGGCTCTCAGGGAGTCTACGAGCAGTACTTC.

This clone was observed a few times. CDR3 DNA: TGCGCCAGCACCCCGGGGTCGGGTGAAAAACTGTTTTTT. Protein: CASTPGSGEKLFF. The chain uses TRBV5-1 and TRBJ1-4; D is unclear. Germline V gives CDR1 SGHRS, CDR2 YFSETQ. This CDR3 is 13 amino acids long. Between the trimmed V and J ends, which lost 6 bases and 7 bases, there was a span of 13 bases.